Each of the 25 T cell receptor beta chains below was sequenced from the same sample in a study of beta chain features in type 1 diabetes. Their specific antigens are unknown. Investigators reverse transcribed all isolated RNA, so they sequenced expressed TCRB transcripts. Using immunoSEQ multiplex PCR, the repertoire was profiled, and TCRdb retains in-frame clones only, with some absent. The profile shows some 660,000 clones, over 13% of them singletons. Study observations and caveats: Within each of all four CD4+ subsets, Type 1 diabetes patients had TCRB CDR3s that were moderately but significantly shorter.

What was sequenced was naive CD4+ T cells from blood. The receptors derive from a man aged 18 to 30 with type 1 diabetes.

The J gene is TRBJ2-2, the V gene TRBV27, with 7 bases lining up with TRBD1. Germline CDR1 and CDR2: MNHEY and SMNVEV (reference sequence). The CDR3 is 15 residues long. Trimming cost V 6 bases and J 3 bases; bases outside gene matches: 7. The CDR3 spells CASRPQDRYTGELFF. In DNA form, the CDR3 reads TGTGCCAGCAGACCACAGGACAGGTACACCGGGGAGCTGTTTTTT.

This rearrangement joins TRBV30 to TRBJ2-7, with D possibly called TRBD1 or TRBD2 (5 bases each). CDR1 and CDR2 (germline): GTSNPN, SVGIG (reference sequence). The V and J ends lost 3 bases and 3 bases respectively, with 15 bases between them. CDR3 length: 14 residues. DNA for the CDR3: TGTGCCTGGAGGAGGGCAGGGCTGTTCTACGAGCAGTACTTC. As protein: CAWRRAGLFYEQYF. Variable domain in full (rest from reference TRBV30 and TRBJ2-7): SQTIHQWPATLVQPVGSPLSLECTVEGTSNPNLYWYRQAAGRGLQLLFYSVGIGQISSEVPQNLSASRPQDRQFILSSKKLLLSDSGFYLCAWRRAGLFYEQYFGPGTRLTVT.

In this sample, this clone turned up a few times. The CDR3 region is CASSPRDSPTDTQYF. As DNA, the CDR3 is TGTGCCAGCAGCCCTCGGGACAGCCCCACAGATACGCAGTATTTT. The genes are TRBV6-5 and TRBJ2-3, with 7 nucleotides matching TRBD1. The J segment lost 2 bases and the V segment lost 6 bases, leaving 8 bases of the junction unmatched. Germline values: CDR1 MNHEY, CDR2 SVGAGI. CDR3 length equals 15 residues.

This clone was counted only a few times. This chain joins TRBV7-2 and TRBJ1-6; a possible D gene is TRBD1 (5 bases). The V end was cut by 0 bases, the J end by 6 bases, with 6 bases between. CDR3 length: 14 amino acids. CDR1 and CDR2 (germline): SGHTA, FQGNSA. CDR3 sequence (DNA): TGTGCCAGCAGCTTAGCGGGGGTTAATTCACCCCTCCACTTT. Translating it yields CASSLAGVNSPLHF.

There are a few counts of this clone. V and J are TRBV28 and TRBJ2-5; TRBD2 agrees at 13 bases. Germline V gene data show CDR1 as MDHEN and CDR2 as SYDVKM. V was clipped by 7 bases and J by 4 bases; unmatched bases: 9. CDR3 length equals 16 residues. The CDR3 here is CASTGGLAGVGETQYF. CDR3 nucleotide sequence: TGTGCCAGCACCGGAGGACTAGCGGGAGTTGGAGAGACCCAGTACTTC. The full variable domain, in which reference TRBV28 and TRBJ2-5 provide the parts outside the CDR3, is DVKVTQSSRYLVKRTGEKVFLECVQDMDHENMFWYRQDPGLGLRLIYFSYDVKMKEKGDIPEGYSVSREKKERFSLILESASTNQTSMYLCASTGGLAGVGETQYFGPGTRLLVL.

The CDR3 coding sequence is TGTGCCAGCAGCATGACAGGGCCGCGGGGCTACACCTTC. Translating it yields CASSMTGPRGYTF. The chain has TRBV7-2 and TRBJ1-2; TRBD1 agrees at 7 bases. The CDR3 contains 13 residues. The germline gives CDR1 SGHTA, CDR2 FQGNSA. Losses at the gene ends were 5 bases for V and 8 bases for J; bases not matched to a gene: 8. The complete variable domain, with remaining parts taken from reference TRBV7-2 and TRBJ1-2, reads GAGVSQSPSNKVTEKGKDVELRCDPISGHTALYWYRQSLGQGLEFLIYFQGNSAPDKSGLPSDRFSAERTGGSVSTLTIQRTQQEDSAVYLCASSMTGPRGYTFGSGTRLTVV.

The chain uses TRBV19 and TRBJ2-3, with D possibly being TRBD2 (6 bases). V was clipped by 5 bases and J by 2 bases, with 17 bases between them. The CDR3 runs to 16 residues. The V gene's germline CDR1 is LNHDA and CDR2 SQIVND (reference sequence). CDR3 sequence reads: CASSPLAGRNTDTQYF. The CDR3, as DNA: TGTGCCAGTAGTCCTTTGGCGGGACGCAACACAGATACGCAGTATTTT.

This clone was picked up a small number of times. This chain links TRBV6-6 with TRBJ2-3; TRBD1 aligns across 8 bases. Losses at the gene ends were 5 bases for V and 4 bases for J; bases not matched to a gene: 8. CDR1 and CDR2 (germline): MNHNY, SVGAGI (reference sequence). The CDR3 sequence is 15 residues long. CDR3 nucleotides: TGTGCCAGCAGTCCACAGGGGGATTTCGCAGATACGCAGTATTTT. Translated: CASSPQGDFADTQYF.

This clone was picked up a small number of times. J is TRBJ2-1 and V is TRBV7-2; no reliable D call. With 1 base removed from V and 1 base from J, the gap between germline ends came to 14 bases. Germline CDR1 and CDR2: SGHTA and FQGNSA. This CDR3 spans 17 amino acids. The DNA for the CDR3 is TGTGCCAGCAGCTTAGAAGGGCCGCGGCATTCCTACAATGAGCAGTTCTTC. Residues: CASSLEGPRHSYNEQFF.

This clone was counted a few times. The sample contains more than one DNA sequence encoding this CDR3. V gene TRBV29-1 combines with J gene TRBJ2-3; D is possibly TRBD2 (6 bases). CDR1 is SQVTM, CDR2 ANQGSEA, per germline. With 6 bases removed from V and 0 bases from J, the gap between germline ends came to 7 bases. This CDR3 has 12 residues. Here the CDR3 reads CSVGGSTDTQYF. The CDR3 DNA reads TGCAGCGTCGGGGGAAGCACAGATACGCAGTATTTT.

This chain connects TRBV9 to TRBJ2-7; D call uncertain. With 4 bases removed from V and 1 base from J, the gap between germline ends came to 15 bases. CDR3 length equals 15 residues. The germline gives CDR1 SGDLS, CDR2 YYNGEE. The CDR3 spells CASSPDPGRSYEQYF. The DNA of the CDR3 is TGTGCCAGCAGCCCGGACCCCGGACGGTCCTACGAGCAGTACTTC.

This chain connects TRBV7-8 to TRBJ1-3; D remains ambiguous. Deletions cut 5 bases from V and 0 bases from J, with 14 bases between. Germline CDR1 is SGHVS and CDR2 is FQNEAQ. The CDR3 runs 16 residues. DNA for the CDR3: TGTGCCAGCAGCCAGCGGACGGTGAGCTCTGGAAACACCATATATTTT. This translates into CASSQRTVSSGNTIYF.

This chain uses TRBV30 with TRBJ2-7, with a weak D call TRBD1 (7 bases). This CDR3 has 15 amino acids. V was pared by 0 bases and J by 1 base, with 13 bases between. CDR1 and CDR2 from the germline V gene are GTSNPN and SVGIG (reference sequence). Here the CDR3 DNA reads TGTGCCTGGAGTGTATGGGCAGGGGGGTCCTACGAGCAGTACTTC. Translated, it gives CAWSVWAGGSYEQYF.

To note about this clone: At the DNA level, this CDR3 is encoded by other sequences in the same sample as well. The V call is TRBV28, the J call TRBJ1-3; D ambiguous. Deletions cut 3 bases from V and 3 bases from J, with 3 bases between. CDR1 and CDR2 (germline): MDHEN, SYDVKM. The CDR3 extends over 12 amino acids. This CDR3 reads CASSLSGNTIYF. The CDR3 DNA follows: TGTGCCAGCAGTTTGAGTGGAAACACCATATATTTT.

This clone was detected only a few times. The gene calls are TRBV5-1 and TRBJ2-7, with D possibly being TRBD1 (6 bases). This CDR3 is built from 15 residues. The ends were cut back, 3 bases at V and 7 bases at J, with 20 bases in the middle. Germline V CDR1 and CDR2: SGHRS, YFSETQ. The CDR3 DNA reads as TGCGCCAGCAGCTCCTTGGGGGCTGCGTTGGGTGAGCAGTACTTC. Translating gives CASSSLGAALGEQYF.

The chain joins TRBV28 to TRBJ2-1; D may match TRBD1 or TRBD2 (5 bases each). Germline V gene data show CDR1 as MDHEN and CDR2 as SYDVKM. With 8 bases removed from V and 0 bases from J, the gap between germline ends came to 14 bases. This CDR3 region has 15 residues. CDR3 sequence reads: CASAGGRGSYNEQFF. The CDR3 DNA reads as TGTGCCAGCGCTGGGGGAAGGGGCTCCTACAATGAGCAGTTCTTC.

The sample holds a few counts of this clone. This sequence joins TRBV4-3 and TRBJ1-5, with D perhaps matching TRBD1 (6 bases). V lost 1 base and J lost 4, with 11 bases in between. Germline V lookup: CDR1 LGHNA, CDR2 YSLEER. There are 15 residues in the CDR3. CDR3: CASSQVAGANQPQHF. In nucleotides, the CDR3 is TGCGCCAGCAGCCAAGTCGCAGGGGCAAATCAGCCCCAGCATTTT.

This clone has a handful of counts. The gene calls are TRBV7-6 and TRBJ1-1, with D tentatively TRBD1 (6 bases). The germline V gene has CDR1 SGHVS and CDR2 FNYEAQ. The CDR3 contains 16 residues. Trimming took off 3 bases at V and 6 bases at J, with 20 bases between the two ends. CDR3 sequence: CASSFTPGAEGSEAFF. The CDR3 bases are TGTGCCAGCAGCTTTACCCCAGGGGCTGAAGGGTCTGAAGCTTTCTTT. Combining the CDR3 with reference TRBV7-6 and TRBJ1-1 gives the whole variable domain GAGVSQSPRYKVTKRGQDVALRCDPISGHVSLYWYRQALGQGPEFLTYFNYEAQQDKSGLPNDRFSAERPEGSISTLTIQRTEQRDSAMYRCASSFTPGAEGSEAFFGQGTRLTVV.

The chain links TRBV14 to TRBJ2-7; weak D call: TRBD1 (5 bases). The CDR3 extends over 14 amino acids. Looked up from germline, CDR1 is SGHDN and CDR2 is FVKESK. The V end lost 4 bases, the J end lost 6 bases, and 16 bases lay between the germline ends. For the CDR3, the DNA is TGTGCCAGCAGCCGGAGCAGGGTGTGGAGCGAGCAGTACTTC. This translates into CASSRSRVWSEQYF.

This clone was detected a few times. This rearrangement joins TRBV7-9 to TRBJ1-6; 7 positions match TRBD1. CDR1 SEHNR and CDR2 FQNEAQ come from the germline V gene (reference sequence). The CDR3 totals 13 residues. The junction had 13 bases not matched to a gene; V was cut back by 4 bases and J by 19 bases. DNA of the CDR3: TGTGCCAGCAGCTCGGGACAGTATTTCCCCGGTCACTTT. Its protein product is CASSSGQYFPGHF.

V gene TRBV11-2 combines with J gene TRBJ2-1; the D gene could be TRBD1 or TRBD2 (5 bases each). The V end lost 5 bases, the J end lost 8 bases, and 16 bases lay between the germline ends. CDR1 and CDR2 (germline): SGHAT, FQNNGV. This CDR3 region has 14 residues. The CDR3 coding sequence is TGTGCCAGCAGCCCGCCCCCGGGGCCGTATGAGCAGTTCTTC. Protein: CASSPPPGPYEQFF.

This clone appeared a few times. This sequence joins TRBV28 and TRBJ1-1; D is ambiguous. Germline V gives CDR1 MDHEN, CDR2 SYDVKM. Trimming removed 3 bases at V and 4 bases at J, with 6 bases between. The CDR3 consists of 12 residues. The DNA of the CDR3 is TGTGCCAGCAGTTTCCGGGGCACTGAAGCTTTCTTT. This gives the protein CASSFRGTEAFF.

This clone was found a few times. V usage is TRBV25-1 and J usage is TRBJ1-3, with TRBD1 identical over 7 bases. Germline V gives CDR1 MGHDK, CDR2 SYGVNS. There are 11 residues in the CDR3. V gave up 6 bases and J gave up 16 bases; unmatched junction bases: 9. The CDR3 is CASSVEGARYF. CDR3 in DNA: TGTGCCAGCAGCGTCGAGGGGGCAAGGTATTTT.

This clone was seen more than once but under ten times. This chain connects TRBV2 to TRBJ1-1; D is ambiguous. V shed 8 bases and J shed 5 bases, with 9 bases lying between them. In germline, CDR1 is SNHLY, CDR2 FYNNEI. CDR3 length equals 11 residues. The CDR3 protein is CASRVQTEAFF. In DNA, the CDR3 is TGTGCCAGCCGAGTCCAAACTGAAGCTTTCTTT.

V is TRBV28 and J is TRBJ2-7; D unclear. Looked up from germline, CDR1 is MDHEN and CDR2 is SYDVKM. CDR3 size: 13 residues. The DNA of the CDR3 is TGTGCCAGCAGTTTTTCAGCTGGGCTACTCCCTCAGGTC. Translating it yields CASSFSAGLLPQV.